The subject of this entry is one T cell receptor (beta chain). This specimen belongs to a study of monozygotic twins with inflammatory bowel disease. The CDR3 runs 15 residues. Per the germline V gene, CDR1 is MNHEY and CDR2 is SMNVEV (reference sequence). From the 5' RACE reads, TCRdb lists one entry per CDR3 protein and no DNA. The table for this sample gives some 160,000 distinct CDR3 sequences. The V gene is TRBV27, the J gene TRBJ2-7; TCRdb outputs TRBD1, but without DNA this stays unchecked. Sequenced: blood. The clonotype comes from a human donor with ulcerative colitis or Crohn's disease, or a healthy co-twin of an affected twin (not recorded which). CDR3 sequence reads: CASSLSDRPPYEQYF.